Listed below are T cell receptor beta chains from one sample, sequenced in a study of blood T cell repertoires in COVID-19. Only in-frame clones appear in the TCRdb table, and some are missing; sequencing was by immunoSEQ multiplex PCR. This repertoire shows 470,000 or so clones, roughly 89% found once; its top ten account for about 4.3%. Sequencing was done on a sample of peripheral blood. Receptors originate from a woman aged 25 to 39 with acute or convalescent COVID-19. Both conserved end residues are trimmed from each CDR3. Each record gives: CDR3 length, V gene, D gene, J gene, CDR3 protein. A D gene is named only where the DNA matches it firmly.

length: 12; V: TRBV30; D: TRBD1; J: TRBJ2-1; CDR3: AWTPGQGYNEQF
length: 14; V: TRBV4-1; D: TRBD1; J: TRBJ2-7; CDR3: ASSQATTGQFYEQY
length: 12; V: TRBV27; D: -; J: TRBJ2-1; CDR3: ASSLDSSYNEQF
length: 11; V: TRBV11-2; D: -; J: TRBJ2-7; CDR3: ASSLGATYEQY
length: 12; V: TRBV19; D: -; J: TRBJ1-1; CDR3: ASTIRGVWTEAF
length: 13; V: TRBV6-5; D: -; J: TRBJ1-2; CDR3: ASSYSWDTYYGYT
length: 12; V: TRBV7-8; D: TRBD1; J: TRBJ2-5; CDR3: ASSRPRGQETQY
length: 13; V: TRBV9; D: -; J: TRBJ2-5; CDR3: ASSVSSAAQETQY
length: 10; V: TRBV7-2; D: -; J: TRBJ2-7; CDR3: ASSLLPREQY
length: 14; V: TRBV5-1; D: TRBD1; J: TRBJ2-2; CDR3: ASSLQGPANTGELF
length: 11; V: TRBV25-1; D: -; J: TRBJ2-3; CDR3: ASSPGNTDTQY
length: 15; V: TRBV5-6; D: TRBD2; J: TRBJ2-2; CDR3: ASTSPLEAGRGGELF
length: 13; V: TRBV19; D: TRBD1; J: TRBJ1-4; CDR3: ASSIRTGRAEKLF
length: 15; V: TRBV5-5; D: -; J: TRBJ2-6; CDR3: ASSLGYQDSGANVLT
length: 16; V: TRBV5-1; D: -; J: TRBJ2-3; CDR3: ASSFFLRDFLKTDTQY
length: 13; V: TRBV28; D: -; J: TRBJ2-1; CDR3: ASSPSPGYYNEQF
length: 14; V: TRBV4-1; D: -; J: TRBJ2-1; CDR3: ASSQDLASSYNEQF
length: 13; V: TRBV2; D: TRBD2; J: TRBJ2-7; CDR3: ASSESGGRFYEQY
length: 13; V: TRBV6-5; D: -; J: TRBJ2-7; CDR3: AARSAGRQSYEQY
length: 13; V: TRBV7-2; D: -; J: TRBJ1-3; CDR3: ASSLYARTGNTIY
length: 10; V: TRBV11-2; D: -; J: TRBJ1-2; CDR3: ASSFGAYGYT
length: 14; V: TRBV7-9; D: TRBD1; J: TRBJ2-3; CDR3: ASSFAQGEPTDTQY
length: 12; V: TRBV7-9; D: TRBD2; J: TRBJ2-5; CDR3: ASSPLGGAETQY
length: 17; V: TRBV2; D: TRBD2; J: TRBJ2-2; CDR3: ASRWGSGGSSGTTGELF
length: 10; V: TRBV29-1; D: TRBD1; J: TRBJ2-7; CDR3: SVRVGGHEQY
length: 16; V: TRBV27; D: TRBD2; J: TRBJ2-1; CDR3: ASSLMPSGGADYNEQF